These T cell receptor beta chains were read from a single sample in a study of blood T cell repertoires in COVID-19. The method was immunoSEQ multiplex PCR; TCRdb's version includes in-frame clones alone and lacks a portion of them. Among about 410,000 clones listed, 86% were seen once. The source material was peripheral blood. All receptors come from a woman in her 30s with active or convalescent COVID-19. The CDR3 runs from the conserved cysteine through the conserved F or W. D genes are given only for firm matches. Not all rows give a size; the values are once, few, many and, for expanded clones, a class.

abundance	d_gene	v_gene	j_gene	len	CDR3aa	CDR3nt
few	TRBD2	TRBV5-1	TRBJ2-3	16	CASSLGTSMSTDTQYF	TGCGCCAGCAGCTTGGGGACTAGCATGAGCACAGATACGCAGTATTTT
.	.	TRBV19	TRBJ1-1	13	CATTRGANTEAFF	TGTGCCACCACCCGGGGGGCGAACACTGAAGCTTTCTTT
.	TRBD1	TRBV5-1	TRBJ1-3	18	CASSWGTGDRLSGNTIYF	TGCGCCAGCAGCTGGGGGACAGGGGATCGCCTTTCTGGAAACACCATATATTTT
once	.	TRBV5-1	TRBJ1-5	13	CASSLSGDQPQHF	TGCGCCAGCAGCTTGAGCGGAGATCAGCCCCAGCATTTT
few	TRBD1	TRBV9	TRBJ2-1	16	CASRPPGQIEYNEQFF	TGTGCCAGCAGGCCTCCGGGACAGATAGAATACAATGAGCAGTTCTTC
few	.	TRBV3-1/TRBV3-2	TRBJ1-6	14	CASSQALGGSPLHF	TGTGCCAGCAGCCAAGCCCTGGGAGGCTCACCCCTCCACTTT
.	.	TRBV7-8	TRBJ1-6	15	CASYHAAAGNSPLHF	TGTGCCAGCTATCACGCGGCAGCGGGTAATTCACCCCTCCACTTT
.	TRBD2	TRBV7-6	TRBJ2-1	17	CASSSSPPTSGNNEQFF	TGTGCCAGCAGCTCCTCCCCGCCGACTAGCGGGAACAATGAGCAGTTCTTC
.	TRBD1	TRBV29-1	TRBJ1-1	13	CSIRTGLNTEAFF	TGCAGCATTCGGACAGGATTGAACACTGAAGCTTTCTTT
.	TRBD2	TRBV30	TRBJ2-7	13	CAWSSGLVSEQYF	TGTGCCTGGAGTTCTGGACTAGTATCCGAGCAGTACTTC
.	TRBD1	TRBV4-1	TRBJ1-4	15	CASSHGQGAVEKLFF	TGCGCCAGCAGCCATGGACAGGGGGCTGTCGAAAAACTGTTTTTT
.	.	TRBV21-1	TRBJ1-2	18	CASNPKNPGGVLGYGYTF	TGTGCCAGCAACCCAAAAAATCCAGGGGGCGTATTAGGCTATGGCTACACCTTC
.	TRBD2	TRBV27	TRBJ2-1	13	CASRETSGHNLFF	TGTGCCAGCAGGGAGACTAGCGGTCATAACCTGTTCTTC
.	.	TRBV7-8	TRBJ1-1	16	CASSLGPPRVDTEAFF	TGTGCCAGCAGCTTAGGGCCACCCAGGGTGGACACTGAAGCTTTCTTT
.	.	TRBV9	TRBJ1-1	14	CASSVVTVNTEAFF	TGTGCCAGCAGCGTAGTAACGGTGAACACTGAAGCTTTCTTT
.	.	TRBV30	TRBJ1-1	12	CAWSRSSAEAFF	TGTGCCTGGAGCAGGTCATCGGCTGAAGCTTTCTTT